This is a list of T cell receptor beta chains from one sample in a study of blood T cell repertoires in COVID-19. Sequencing used immunoSEQ multiplex PCR; TCRdb keeps in-frame clones, though not all of them. This sample has under 300,000 clones, with approximately 88% found just once. The sample was peripheral blood. These receptors originate from a young woman with acute or convalescent COVID-19. The CDR3 runs from the conserved cysteine through the conserved F or W. The D gene is left open where the match is weak. Where a row states a size, it is once, few, many or the class of an expanded clone; other rows omit it.

CDR3aa | CDR3nt | d_gene | j_gene | abundance | v_gene
CASSLASQTGAFF | TGTGCCAGCAGTTTAGCGTCTCAAACGGGGGCTTTCTTT | - | TRBJ1-1 | - | TRBV12-3/TRBV12-4
CASSRRLAGVYEQYF | TGTGCCAGCAGTCGTCGACTAGCGGGAGTCTACGAGCAGTACTTC | TRBD2 | TRBJ2-7 | - | TRBV27
CASSRDRARNSPLHF | TGCGCCAGCAGCAGGGACAGGGCCAGGAATTCACCCCTCCACTTT | TRBD1 | TRBJ1-6 | - | TRBV5-1
CASSPGGQSAANVLTF | TGTGCCAGCAGCCCGGGTGGACAGTCGGCGGCCAACGTCCTGACTTTC | - | TRBJ2-6 | - | TRBV7-2
CASSLGDRVDQPQHF | TGTGCCAGCAGTTTGGGGGACAGGGTAGATCAGCCCCAGCATTTT | TRBD1 | TRBJ1-5 | few | TRBV27
CATSRTGTSDSYNEQFF | TGTGCCACCAGTCGGACCGGGACTAGCGACTCCTACAATGAGCAGTTCTTC | TRBD2 | TRBJ2-1 | - | TRBV24-1
CASSLVGRGLGTGELFF | TGTGCCAGCAGCTTGGTCGGCAGGGGGCTGGGCACCGGGGAGCTGTTTTTT | TRBD1 | TRBJ2-2 | - | TRBV5-6
CASSQKLAGVSSEQYF | TGTGCCAGCAGCCAGAAACTAGCGGGAGTGTCCTCCGAGCAGTACTTC | TRBD2 | TRBJ2-7 | - | TRBV7-2
CASIMIGLEETQYF | TGTGCCAGCATCATGATAGGACTAGAGGAGACCCAGTACTTC | TRBD2 | TRBJ2-5 | - | TRBV7-9
CASSLRTGNEQFF | TGCGCCAGCAGCCTGCGGACGGGGAATGAGCAGTTCTTC | - | TRBJ2-1 | - | TRBV5-1
CASSPDTPKQYF | TGTGCCAGCAGCCCCGACACGCCTAAGCAGTACTTC | - | TRBJ2-7 | - | TRBV7-2
CSVGTSVVTEQFF | TGCAGCGTCGGGACTAGCGTGGTCACTGAGCAGTTCTTC | TRBD2 | TRBJ2-1 | - | TRBV29-1
CAWSVTQGYNSPLHF | TGTGCCTGGAGTGTAACCCAGGGATATAATTCACCCCTCCACTTT | - | TRBJ1-6 | - | TRBV30
CASSVGQLSGNTIYF | TGTGCCAGCAGCGTAGGACAGCTCTCTGGAAACACCATATATTTT | - | TRBJ1-3 | - | TRBV9
CASSSVYEQFF | TGTGCCAGCAGTAGCGTTTATGAGCAGTTCTTC | - | TRBJ2-1 | - | TRBV11-2
CASSQSGTGKYEQYF | TGCGCCAGCAGTCAATCCGGGACAGGTAAGTACGAGCAGTACTTC | TRBD1 | TRBJ2-7 | - | TRBV23-1
CASSKLGTGSYEQYF | TGTGCCAGTAGTAAGTTGGGGACAGGGTCCTACGAGCAGTACTTC | TRBD1 | TRBJ2-7 | few | TRBV19
CATSRDSGLGRTDTQYF | TGTGCCACCAGCAGAGATTCGGGATTGGGTCGCACAGATACGCAGTATTTT | - | TRBJ2-3 | - | TRBV15